Listed here are 2 T cell receptor beta chains from one sample, sequenced in a study of identical twins. Each CDR3 protein is one row after TCRdb ran MiXCR on the 5' RACE reads. The table includes under 250,000 distinct CDR3 sequences, around 10% detected once. The sample was memory (CD45RO+) T cells sorted from blood. The receptors stem from a woman aged 18-35 years in good health.

This clonotype has more than one count but fewer than ten. The rearrangement uses TRBV5-1 and TRBJ2-3; D is undetermined. Germline-derived CDR1 and CDR2 are SGHRS and YFSETQ. Trimming took off 6 bases at V and 4 bases at J, with 9 bases between the two ends. The CDR3 loop spans 12 amino acids. CDR3 region: CASTGFADTQYF. CDR3 in DNA: TGCGCCAGCACCGGCTTTGCAGATACGCAGTATTTT.

The gene calls are TRBV25-1 and TRBJ2-1; a weak D match, TRBD2 (5 bases). V was pared by 6 bases and J by 0 bases, with 18 bases between. The germline V gene encodes CDR1 MGHDK and CDR2 SYGVNS. This CDR3 region has 17 residues. The CDR3 loop is CASRRKGGLSSYNEQFF. CDR3 coding DNA: TGTGCCAGCAGACGAAAAGGAGGCCTCAGCTCCTACAATGAGCAGTTCTTC.